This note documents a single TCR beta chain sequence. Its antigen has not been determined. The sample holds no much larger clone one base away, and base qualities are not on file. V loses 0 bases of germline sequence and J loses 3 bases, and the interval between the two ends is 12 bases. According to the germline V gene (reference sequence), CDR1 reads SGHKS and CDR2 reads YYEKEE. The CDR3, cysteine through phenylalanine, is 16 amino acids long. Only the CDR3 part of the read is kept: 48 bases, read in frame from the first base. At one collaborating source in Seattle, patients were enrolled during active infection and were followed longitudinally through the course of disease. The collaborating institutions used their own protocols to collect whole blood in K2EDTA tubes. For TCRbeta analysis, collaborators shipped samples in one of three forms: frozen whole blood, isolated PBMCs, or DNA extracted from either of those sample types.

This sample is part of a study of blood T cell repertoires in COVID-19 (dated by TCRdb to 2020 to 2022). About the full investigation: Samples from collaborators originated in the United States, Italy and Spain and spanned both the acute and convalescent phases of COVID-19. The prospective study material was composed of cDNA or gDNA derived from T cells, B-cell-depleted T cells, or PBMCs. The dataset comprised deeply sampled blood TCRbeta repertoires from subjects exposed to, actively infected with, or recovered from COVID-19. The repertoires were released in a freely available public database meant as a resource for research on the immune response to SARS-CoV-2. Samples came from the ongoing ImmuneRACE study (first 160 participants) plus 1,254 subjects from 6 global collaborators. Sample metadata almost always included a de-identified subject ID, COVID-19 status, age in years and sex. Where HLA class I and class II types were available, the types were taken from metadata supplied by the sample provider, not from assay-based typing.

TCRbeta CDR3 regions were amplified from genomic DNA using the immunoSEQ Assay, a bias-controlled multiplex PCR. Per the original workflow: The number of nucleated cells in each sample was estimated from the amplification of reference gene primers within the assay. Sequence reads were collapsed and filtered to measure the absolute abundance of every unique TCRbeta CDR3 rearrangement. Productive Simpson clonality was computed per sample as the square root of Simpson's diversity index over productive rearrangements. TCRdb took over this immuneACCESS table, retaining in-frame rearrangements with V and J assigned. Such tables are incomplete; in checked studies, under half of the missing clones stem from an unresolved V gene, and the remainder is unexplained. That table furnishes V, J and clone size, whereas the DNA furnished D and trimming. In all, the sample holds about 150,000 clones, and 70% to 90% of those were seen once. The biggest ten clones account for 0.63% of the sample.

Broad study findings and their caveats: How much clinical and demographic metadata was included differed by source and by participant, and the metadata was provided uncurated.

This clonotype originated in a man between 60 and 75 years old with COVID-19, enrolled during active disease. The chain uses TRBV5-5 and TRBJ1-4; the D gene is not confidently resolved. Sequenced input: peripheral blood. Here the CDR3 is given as CASSLDSGWANEKLFF. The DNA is TGTGCCAGCAGCTTGGACAGCGGTTGGGCTAATGAAAAACTGTTTTTT.